This TCR beta chain emerged from a study of identical twins. Study-wide results and caveats: Weaker excess sharing between twins was seen in beta out-of-frame sequences. It was out-of-frame TCR alpha sharing in monozygotic twins that models underestimated. Low generation probability was overrepresented in out-of-frame alpha sequences shared by twins.

This clonotype was counted between two and nine times. What it binds is not known. Template switching added a universal primer site, and cDNA bore unique molecular identifiers. TCRdb passed the 5' RACE reads through MiXCR, listing each CDR3 protein once. Counted here are about 890,000 distinct CDR3 sequences, approximately 13% occurring once; the ten biggest clones make up 1.5% to 2%. The CDR3 loop spans 16 amino acids. The V and J ends lost 3 bases and 2 bases, in that order; junction bases with no gene match: 4. CDR1 SGHRS and CDR2 YFSETQ come from the germline V gene. The same data also contributed to another study, on yellow fever vaccine responses in identical twins.

The TCR originated in a young woman in good health. Material: PBMCs. The chain links TRBV5-1 to TRBJ2-3, with 12 bases identical to TRBD2. This chain's CDR3 is CASSSGTSGFTDTQYF. The CDR3 nucleotides are TGCGCCAGCAGCTCCGGGACTAGCGGGTTCACAGATACGCAGTATTTT.